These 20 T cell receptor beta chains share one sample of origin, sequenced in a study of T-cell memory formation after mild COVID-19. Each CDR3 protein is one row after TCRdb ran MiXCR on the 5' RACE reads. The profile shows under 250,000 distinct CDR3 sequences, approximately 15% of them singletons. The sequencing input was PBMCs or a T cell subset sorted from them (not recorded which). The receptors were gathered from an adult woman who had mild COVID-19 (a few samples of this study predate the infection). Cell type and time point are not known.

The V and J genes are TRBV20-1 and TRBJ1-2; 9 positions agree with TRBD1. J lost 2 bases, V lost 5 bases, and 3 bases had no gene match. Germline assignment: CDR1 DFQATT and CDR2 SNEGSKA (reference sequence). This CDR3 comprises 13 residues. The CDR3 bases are TGCAGTGCTGGCGGGACAGGGAACTATGGCTACACCTTC. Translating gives CSAGGTGNYGYTF.

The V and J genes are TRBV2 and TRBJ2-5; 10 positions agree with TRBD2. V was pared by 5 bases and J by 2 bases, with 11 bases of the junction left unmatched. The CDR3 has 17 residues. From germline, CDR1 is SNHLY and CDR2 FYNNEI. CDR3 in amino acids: CASSLLIGLAAQETQYF. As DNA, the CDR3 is TGTGCCAGCAGTCTCCTTATCGGACTAGCGGCTCAAGAGACCCAGTACTTC.

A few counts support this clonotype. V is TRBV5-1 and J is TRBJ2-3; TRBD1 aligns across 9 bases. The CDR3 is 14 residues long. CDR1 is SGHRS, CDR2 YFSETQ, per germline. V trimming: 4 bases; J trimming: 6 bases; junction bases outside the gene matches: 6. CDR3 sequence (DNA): TGCGCCAGCAGCCTGGGACAGGGCTTTGATACGCAGTATTTT. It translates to CASSLGQGFDTQYF.

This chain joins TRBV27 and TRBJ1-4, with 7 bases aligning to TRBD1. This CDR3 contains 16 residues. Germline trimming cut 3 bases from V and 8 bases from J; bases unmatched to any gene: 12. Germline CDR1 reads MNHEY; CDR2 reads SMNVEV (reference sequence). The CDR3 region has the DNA TGTGCCAGCAGTTTGTCCAGGGGGGCAGGAAGAGAAAAACTGTTTTTT. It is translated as CASSLSRGAGREKLFF.

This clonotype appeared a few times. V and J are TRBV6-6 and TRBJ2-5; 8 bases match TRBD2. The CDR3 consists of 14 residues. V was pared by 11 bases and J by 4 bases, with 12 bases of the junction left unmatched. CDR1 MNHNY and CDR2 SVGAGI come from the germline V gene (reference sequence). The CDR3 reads CAAGAGLAGETQYF. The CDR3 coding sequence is TGTGCCGCCGGGGCGGGGCTAGCGGGAGAGACCCAGTACTTC.

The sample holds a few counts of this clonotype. CDR3 sequence (DNA): TGTGCCAGCAGCTGGAGGTTACTAGCGGGGAATGAGCAGTTCTTC. Protein: CASSWRLLAGNEQFF. The chain has TRBV11-2 and TRBJ2-1; the match to TRBD2 covers 10 bases. In germline, CDR1 is SGHAT, CDR2 FQNNGV. The CDR3 has 15 amino acids. V dropped 4 bases and J dropped 7; count of bases not matched to a gene: 7.

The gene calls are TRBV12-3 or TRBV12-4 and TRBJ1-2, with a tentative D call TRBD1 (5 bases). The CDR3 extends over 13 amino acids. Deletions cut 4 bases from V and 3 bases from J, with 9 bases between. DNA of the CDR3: TGTGCCAGCAGTTGGACACCGGACTATGGCTACACCTTC. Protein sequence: CASSWTPDYGYTF.

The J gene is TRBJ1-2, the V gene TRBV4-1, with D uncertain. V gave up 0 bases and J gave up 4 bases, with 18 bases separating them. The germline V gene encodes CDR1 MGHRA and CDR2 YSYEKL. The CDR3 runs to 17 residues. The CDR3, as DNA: TGCGCCAGCAGCCAAGATCAACACCCGAACATCGGCTATGGCTACACCTTC. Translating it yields CASSQDQHPNIGYGYTF.

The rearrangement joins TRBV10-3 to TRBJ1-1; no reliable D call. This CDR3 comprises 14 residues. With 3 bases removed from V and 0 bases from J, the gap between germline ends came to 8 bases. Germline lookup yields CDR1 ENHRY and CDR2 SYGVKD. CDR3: CAISDSQMNTEAFF. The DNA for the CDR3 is TGTGCCATCAGTGACTCCCAGATGAACACTGAAGCTTTCTTT.

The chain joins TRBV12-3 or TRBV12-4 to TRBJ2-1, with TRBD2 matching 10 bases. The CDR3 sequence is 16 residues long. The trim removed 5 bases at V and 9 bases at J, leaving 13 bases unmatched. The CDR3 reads CASSQKSGLAWFEQFF. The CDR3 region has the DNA TGTGCCAGCAGTCAAAAGTCGGGACTAGCGTGGTTTGAGCAGTTCTTC.

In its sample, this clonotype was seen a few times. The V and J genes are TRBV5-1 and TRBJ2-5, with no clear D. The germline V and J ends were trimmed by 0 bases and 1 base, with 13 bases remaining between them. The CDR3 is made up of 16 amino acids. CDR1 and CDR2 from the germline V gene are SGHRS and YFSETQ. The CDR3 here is CASSLVTITFQETQYF. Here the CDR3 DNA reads TGCGCCAGCAGCTTGGTAACAATAACATTCCAAGAGACCCAGTACTTC.

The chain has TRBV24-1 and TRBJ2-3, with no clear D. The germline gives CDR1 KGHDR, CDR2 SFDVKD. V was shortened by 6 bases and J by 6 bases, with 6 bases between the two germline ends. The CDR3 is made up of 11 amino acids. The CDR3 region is CATSTSDTQYF. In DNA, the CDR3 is TGTGCCACCAGTACATCCGATACGCAGTATTTT.

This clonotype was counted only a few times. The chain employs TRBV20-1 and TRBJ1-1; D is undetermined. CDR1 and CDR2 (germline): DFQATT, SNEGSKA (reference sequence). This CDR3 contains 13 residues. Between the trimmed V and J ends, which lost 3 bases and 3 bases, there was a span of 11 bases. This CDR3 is CSASPRAHTEAFF. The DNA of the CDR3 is TGCAGTGCTAGCCCCCGGGCACACACTGAAGCTTTCTTT.

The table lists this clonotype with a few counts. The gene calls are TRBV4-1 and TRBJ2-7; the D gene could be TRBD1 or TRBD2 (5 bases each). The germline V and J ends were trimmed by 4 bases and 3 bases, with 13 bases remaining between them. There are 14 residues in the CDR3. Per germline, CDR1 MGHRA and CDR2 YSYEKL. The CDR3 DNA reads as TGCGCCAGCAGCCTGGGGGTCGGAGACTACGAGCAGTACTTC. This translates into CASSLGVGDYEQYF.

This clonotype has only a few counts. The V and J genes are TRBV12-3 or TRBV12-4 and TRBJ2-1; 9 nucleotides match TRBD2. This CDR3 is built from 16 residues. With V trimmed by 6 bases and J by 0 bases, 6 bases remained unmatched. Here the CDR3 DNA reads TGTGCCAGCAGCCTCAGAGCGGGAGGCTCCTACAATGAGCAGTTCTTC. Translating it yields CASSLRAGGSYNEQFF.

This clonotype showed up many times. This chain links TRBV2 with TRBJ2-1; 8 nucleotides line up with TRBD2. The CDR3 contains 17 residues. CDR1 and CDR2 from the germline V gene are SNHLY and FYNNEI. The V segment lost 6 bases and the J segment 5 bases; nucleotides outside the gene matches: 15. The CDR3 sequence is CASRKARASGQDNEQFF. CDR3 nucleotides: TGTGCCAGCAGGAAGGCCCGCGCTAGCGGGCAGGACAATGAGCAGTTCTTC.

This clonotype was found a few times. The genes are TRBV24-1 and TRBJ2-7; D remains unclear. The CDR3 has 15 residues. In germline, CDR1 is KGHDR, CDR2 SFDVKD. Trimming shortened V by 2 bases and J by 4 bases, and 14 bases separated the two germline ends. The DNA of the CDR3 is TGTGCCACCAGTGATTCGGGTTCAGGTCTGTACGAGCAGTACTTC. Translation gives CATSDSGSGLYEQYF.

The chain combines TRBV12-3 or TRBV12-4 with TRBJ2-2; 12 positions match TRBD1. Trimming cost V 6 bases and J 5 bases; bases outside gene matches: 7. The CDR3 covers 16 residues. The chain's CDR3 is CASREGTGGDTGELFF. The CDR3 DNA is TGTGCCAGCAGGGAAGGGACAGGGGGCGATACCGGGGAGCTGTTTTTT.

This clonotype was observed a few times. The CDR3, as DNA: TGCGCCAGCAGCCCCGATGGGACAATCGGACAGCCCCAGCATTTT. Its protein product is CASSPDGTIGQPQHF. The chain carries TRBV5-1 and TRBJ1-5; D is possibly TRBD1 (6 bases). Germline CDR1 and CDR2: SGHRS and YFSETQ. The CDR3 is 15 residues long. Deletions cut 4 bases from V and 7 bases from J, with 18 bases between.

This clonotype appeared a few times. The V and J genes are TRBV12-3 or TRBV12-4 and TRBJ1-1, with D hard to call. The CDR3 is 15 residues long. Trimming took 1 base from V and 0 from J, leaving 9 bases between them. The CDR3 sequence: CASSLEVGLNTEAFF. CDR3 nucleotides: TGTGCCAGCAGTTTAGAGGTAGGGTTGAACACTGAAGCTTTCTTT.